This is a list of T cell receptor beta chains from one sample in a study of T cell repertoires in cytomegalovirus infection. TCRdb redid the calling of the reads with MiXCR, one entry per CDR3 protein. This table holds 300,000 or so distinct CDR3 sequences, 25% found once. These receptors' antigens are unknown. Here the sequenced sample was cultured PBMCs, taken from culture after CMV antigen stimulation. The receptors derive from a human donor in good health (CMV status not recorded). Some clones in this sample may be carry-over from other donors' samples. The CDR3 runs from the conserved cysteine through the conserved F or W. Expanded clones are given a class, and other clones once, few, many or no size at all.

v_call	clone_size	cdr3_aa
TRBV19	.	CASKPGTSGYNEQFF
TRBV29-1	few	CSGGWGPEGYTF
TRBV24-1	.	CATSAATQNTEAFF
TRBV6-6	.	CASSYPTGGRETQYF
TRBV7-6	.	CASSWGQGGAKNIQYF
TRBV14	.	CASSQGSGLVYNEQFF
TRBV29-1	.	CSAGQGQETQYF
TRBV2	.	CASRQEIYEQYF
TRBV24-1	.	CATSDQRGGGASNQPQHF
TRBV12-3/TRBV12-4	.	CASRTGRQGADNEQFF
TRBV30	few	CAWSVFAGGTDTQYF
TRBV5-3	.	CASSLPGLAGGRDTQYF
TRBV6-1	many	CASSSKTSGSRNEQFF
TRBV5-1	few	CASSLGLSGYEQYF
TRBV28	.	CASSLAGEGRAEQYF
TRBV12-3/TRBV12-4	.	CASSLRWLAGGGTGELFF
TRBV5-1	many	CASSLGVVQRNTGELFF
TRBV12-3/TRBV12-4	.	CASRNPAGYTEAFF
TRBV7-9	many	CASSLGGTVTNQPQHF
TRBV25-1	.	CASSPQGSRHEQYF
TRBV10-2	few	CASSERKGGSAKNIQYF
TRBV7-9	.	CASSPPLGGYTF
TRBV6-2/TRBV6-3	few	CASRTSGTLGEAFF
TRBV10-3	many	CAISTRDRGGEQYF
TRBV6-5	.	CASSYSMASGTGILDTQYF
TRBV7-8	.	CASSLQGSNTGELFF
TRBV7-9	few	CASSLVFRVEDGYTF
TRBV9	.	CASGTNNEQFF
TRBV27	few	CASSLSGLAGGLKQYF
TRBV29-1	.	CSVPSPSTDTQYF
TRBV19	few	CASTSPRTGDTDTQYF
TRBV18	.	CASSPESGNQPQHF